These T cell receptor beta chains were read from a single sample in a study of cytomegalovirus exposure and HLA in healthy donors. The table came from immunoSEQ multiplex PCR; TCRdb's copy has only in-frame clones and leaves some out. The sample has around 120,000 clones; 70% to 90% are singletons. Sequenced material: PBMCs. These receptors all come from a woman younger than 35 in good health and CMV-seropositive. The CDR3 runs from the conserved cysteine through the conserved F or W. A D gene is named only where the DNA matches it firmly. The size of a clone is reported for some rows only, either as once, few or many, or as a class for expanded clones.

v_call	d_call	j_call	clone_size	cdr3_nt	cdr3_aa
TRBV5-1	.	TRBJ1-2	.	TGCGCCAGCAGCTTGGACGGGATTTATGGCTACACCTTC	CASSLDGIYGYTF
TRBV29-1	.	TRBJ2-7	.	TGCAGCGTATTACCCTGGAACGGGGGGCCGGGGGAGCAGTACTTC	CSVLPWNGGPGEQYF
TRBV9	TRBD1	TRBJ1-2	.	TGTGCCAGCAGCCCCGACAGGGGGTCGTATGGCTACACCTTC	CASSPDRGSYGYTF
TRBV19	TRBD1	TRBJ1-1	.	TGTGCCAGTAGTATTTTAAACAGGGGATCGGTTGAAGCTTTCTTT	CASSILNRGSVEAFF
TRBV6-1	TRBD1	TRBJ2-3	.	TGTGCCAGCAGTCAGGGGGCCGGAACAGATACGCAGTATTTT	CASSQGAGTDTQYF
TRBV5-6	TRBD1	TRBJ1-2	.	TGTGCCAGCAGCCACGGACAGGGGGTGGTACACACCTTC	CASSHGQGVVHTF
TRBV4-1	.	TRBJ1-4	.	TGCGCCAGCAGCCAAAAGGGAATTTGGGACTTGGAACTGTTTTTT	CASSQKGIWDLELFF
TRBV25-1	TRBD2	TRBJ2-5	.	TGTGCCAGCCGAAGCGGGAGGGCCTCGGAGACCCAGTACTTC	CASRSGRASETQYF
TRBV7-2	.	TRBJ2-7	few	TGTGCCAGCAGCCCGGGACTCGCACAGTCCTACGAGCAGTACTTC	CASSPGLAQSYEQYF
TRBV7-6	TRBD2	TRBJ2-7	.	TGTGCCAGCAGCCACGGGACTAGAAGCTACGAGCAGTACTTC	CASSHGTRSYEQYF